This T cell receptor (beta chain) was sequenced in a study of control samples from healthy donors and cancer patients. This CDR3 has 13 residues. Per the germline V gene, CDR1 is SGHDN and CDR2 is FVKESK. Trimming stripped 4 bases from V and 1 base from J, with 7 bases between. Clones were read by immunoSEQ multiplex PCR, and TCRdb kept only the in-frame ones, dropping some. The table shows tens of thousands of clones, with around 85% occurring only once. The gene calls are TRBV14 and TRBJ1-1; D possibly corresponds to TRBD1 (5 bases). The sequenced material came from blood. This TCR was recovered from a man aged 35-49 years in good health. Here the CDR3 DNA reads TGTGCCAGCAGCCTGCAGGGGAACACTGAAGCTTTCTTT. Translating it yields CASSLQGNTEAFF.